These T cell receptor beta chains were read from a single sample in a study of human T cells and chemical hapten exposure. TCRdb fed the RACE reads into MiXCR, producing one record per CDR3 protein. The sample lists a few hundred thousand distinct CDR3 sequences; about 6% were seen once. The starting material was whole blood, obtained in connection with sensitization to the hapten diphenylcyclopropenone (DPC). The receptors here all came from a woman aged 18-29 years with alopecia areata. Some clones in this sample may be carry-over from other donors' samples. The CDR3 runs from the conserved cysteine through the conserved F or W. A D gene is named only where the DNA matches it firmly. Clone size is given for some rows only: seen once, a few or many times, or a class if the clone is expanded.

CDR3nt	CDR3aa	d_gene	v_gene	j_gene	abundance
TGTGCCAGCAGCGTAGCTAGTGGACAGGGGGCTAGCGAGCAGTACTTC	CASSVASGQGASEQYF	TRBD1	TRBV9	TRBJ2-7	NA
TGCGCCAGCAGCTTAGAACTCCGCGGGGACACTGAAGCTTTCTTT	CASSLELRGDTEAFF	NA	TRBV5-1	TRBJ1-1	NA
TGTGCCAGCAGTTCTCTCGACAGGCCGCAGGACGGCTACACCTTC	CASSSLDRPQDGYTF	NA	TRBV12-3/TRBV12-4	TRBJ1-2	many
TGTGCTAGTGGCCAGGCGGGGGGTCAGCCCCAGCATTTT	CASGQAGGQPQHF	NA	TRBV12-5	TRBJ1-5	many
TGCGCCAGCAGCTTGGAAGGGATATCGGGTGGCACCTTC	CASSLEGISGGTF	NA	TRBV5-1	TRBJ1-2	many
TGCAGTGCGGCTAGACAGTCAACTAATGAAAAACTGTTTTTT	CSAARQSTNEKLFF	NA	TRBV20-1	TRBJ1-4	few
TGCAGCGTTGAGCGCGCAAGGACCGGTCAACCAGCAGATACGCAGTATTTT	CSVERARTGQPADTQYF	NA	TRBV29-1	TRBJ2-3	many
TGTGCCAGCAGTTACTCGAGTACGGGGCCCGGCGTCATCTCCTTC	CASSYSSTGPGVISF	NA	TRBV6-6	TRBJ1-2	few
TGTGCCAGCACCTACCAGGGGGCTGGCGAGCAGTACTTC	CASTYQGAGEQYF	TRBD1	TRBV7-9	TRBJ2-7	NA
TGTGCCAGCAGCCCCCCGGGACTAGGGGTAGAGGAGCAGTTCTTC	CASSPPGLGVEEQFF	TRBD2	TRBV7-3	TRBJ2-1	many
TGTGCCAGCAGTGTGGGGAGCACCGGGGAGCTGTTTTTT	CASSVGSTGELFF	NA	TRBV6-4	TRBJ2-2	many
TGTGCCAGCAGTTCACCGGGGGACTATTGGGCTACGCAGTATTTT	CASSSPGDYWATQYF	TRBD2	TRBV27	TRBJ2-3	NA
TGTGCCAGCAGCCAAAGTCCGGGAGAGCAGTACTTC	CASSQSPGEQYF	NA	TRBV3-1	TRBJ2-7	NA
TGTGCCAGCAGCCAAGCTCGAGCAGTTAGGGCACAAGAGACCCAGTACTTC	CASSQARAVRAQETQYF	NA	TRBV3-1	TRBJ2-5	many
TGTGCCAGCAGAGCAGACAGGGTTAGCACAGATACGCAGTATTTT	CASRADRVSTDTQYF	TRBD1	TRBV5-4	TRBJ2-3	many
TGTGCCAGCAGCTTTCTTGGGACAGTCTCCTACGAGCAGTACTTC	CASSFLGTVSYEQYF	TRBD1	TRBV5-5	TRBJ2-7	few
TGTGCCAGCATCCGAGTTGGACCAGGGGACTACGAGCAGTACTTC	CASIRVGPGDYEQYF	NA	TRBV6-5	TRBJ2-7	few
TGTGCCAGCAGCGTAGGGGACTGGGACTGGGAGCAGTTCTTC	CASSVGDWDWEQFF	NA	TRBV9	TRBJ2-1	few
TGTGCCAGCAGCCAAGAAAACAGGTCTAATTCACCCCTCCACTTT	CASSQENRSNSPLHF	NA	TRBV4-2	TRBJ1-6	NA
TGTGCCAGCAGTTTATCACCAGCGGCACAAGGGGGCTACACCTTC	CASSLSPAAQGGYTF	NA	TRBV28	TRBJ1-2	many
TGTGCCATCAGTGAAGGTTTCTCGGGGTTTCCTTCTTTCTTT	CAISEGFSGFPSFF	NA	TRBV10-3	TRBJ1-1	NA
TGTGCCAGCAGCCGCCTGGGGGATTCGGTAGCCAAAAACATTCAGTACTTC	CASSRLGDSVAKNIQYF	NA	TRBV6-2/TRBV6-3	TRBJ2-4	NA
TGCGCCAGCAGCTCCGGACAGTTCCCCTACGAGCAGTACTTC	CASSSGQFPYEQYF	NA	TRBV5-1	TRBJ2-7	many
TGTGCCAGCAGTGAAAAGACAGAGTACAATGAGCAGTTCTTC	CASSEKTEYNEQFF	NA	TRBV6-1	TRBJ2-1	many
TGTGCCAGCAGTTCCGACAATTCACCCCTCCACTTT	CASSSDNSPLHF	NA	TRBV12-3/TRBV12-4	TRBJ1-6	few
TGCAGCGTCGCGGAAAGGGTGGGCCACGAGCAGTACTTC	CSVAERVGHEQYF	NA	TRBV29-1	TRBJ2-7	NA
TGCAGTGCTAGATTGGGTTATAGCAATCAGCCCCAGCATTTT	CSARLGYSNQPQHF	NA	TRBV20-1	TRBJ1-5	few
TGTGCCAGCAGCCCGGACAGTTCCTACGAGCAGTACTTC	CASSPDSSYEQYF	NA	TRBV12-3/TRBV12-4	TRBJ2-7	many
TGTGCCAGCAGAGACAGGGAGAACACTGAAGCTTTCTTT	CASRDRENTEAFF	TRBD1	TRBV9	TRBJ1-1	many
TGTGCCAGCAGTAGAACTGGGGCCAACGTCCTGACTTTC	CASSRTGANVLTF	NA	TRBV6-2/TRBV6-3	TRBJ2-6	NA
TGCGCCAGCAGCTGGGACGGGAACACTGAAGCTTTCTTT	CASSWDGNTEAFF	NA	TRBV5-1	TRBJ1-1	many
TGTGCCAGCAGCCCTAGCGGGGGGGCCTTCGATGAGCAGTTCTTC	CASSPSGGAFDEQFF	TRBD2	TRBV28	TRBJ2-1	many
TGTGCCAGCAGCTTAGATGGGTCGGCAGGGATCGTTGAAAAACTGTTTTTT	CASSLDGSAGIVEKLFF	NA	TRBV7-9	TRBJ1-4	few
TGCAGCGTCGATGCTAGCACAGATACGCAGTATTTT	CSVDASTDTQYF	NA	TRBV29-1	TRBJ2-3	many
TGTGCCAGCAGCCAAGGGCCGGGGCCTGGCTACACCTTC	CASSQGPGPGYTF	NA	TRBV4-2	TRBJ1-2	NA
TGTGCCAGCAGCAACTCCTGGGGCGGACCCACAGATACGCAGTATTTT	CASSNSWGGPTDTQYF	NA	TRBV7-8	TRBJ2-3	NA
TGTGCCATCAACTCACAGGACCGCAGCAAGGAGCAGTACTTC	CAINSQDRSKEQYF	NA	TRBV10-3	TRBJ2-7	many
TGCAGCGCGGGGGGGTTGCAGACCCAGTACTTC	CSAGGLQTQYF	TRBD2	TRBV29-1	TRBJ2-5	few
TGTGCCAGCAGCTCCGGGACAGGTAGCAATCAGCCCCAGCATTTT	CASSSGTGSNQPQHF	TRBD1	TRBV12-3/TRBV12-4	TRBJ1-5	many
TGTGCCACCCAAAAGGACACCTATAATGAAAAACTGTTTTTT	CATQKDTYNEKLFF	NA	TRBV12-3/TRBV12-4	TRBJ1-4	NA
TGTGCCAGCAGGGGAATGGACATCAGCAATCAGCCCCAGCATTTT	CASRGMDISNQPQHF	NA	TRBV6-5	TRBJ1-5	many
TGCAGTGCTAGAGATTGCCCCGACGACAAAGGCCCCCGATCACCCCTCCACTTT	CSARDCPDDKGPRSPLHF	NA	TRBV20-1	TRBJ1-6	NA
TGTGCCACCGGGGCCCTCTATAATTCACCCCTCCACTTT	CATGALYNSPLHF	NA	TRBV27	TRBJ1-6	many
TGCAGCGTTGAAGAGGTTTTCGGAAACACCATATATTTT	CSVEEVFGNTIYF	NA	TRBV29-1	TRBJ1-3	few
TGTGCCAGCGCGAGGGGGGAAAACAATGAGCAGTTCTTC	CASARGENNEQFF	NA	TRBV7-2	TRBJ2-1	few
TGTGCCAGCAGTTTAGCGGGCAGGTTGAACACCGGGGAGCTGTTTTTT	CASSLAGRLNTGELFF	NA	TRBV12-3/TRBV12-4	TRBJ2-2	many
TGTGCCAGCAGTTACGAAGCGGGGGGGAACACCGGGGAGCTGTTTTTT	CASSYEAGGNTGELFF	TRBD2	TRBV6-5	TRBJ2-2	few
TGCAGTGCTCAGGGGCACACCGATGAAAACATTCAGTACTTC	CSAQGHTDENIQYF	NA	TRBV20-1	TRBJ2-4	few
TGTGCCAGCAGCCGAGACAGGGGATATACGACCTATAATTCACCCCTCCACTTT	CASSRDRGYTTYNSPLHF	TRBD1	TRBV3-1	TRBJ1-6	many
TGTGCCAGCAGCTTAGAGACAGGGACCTCCTACGAGCAGTACTTC	CASSLETGTSYEQYF	TRBD1	TRBV11-2	TRBJ2-7	NA
TGTGCCAGCAGCTTAACCGGGACAGGGAACGAGCAGTACTTC	CASSLTGTGNEQYF	TRBD1	TRBV7-9	TRBJ2-7	many
TGTGCCAGCAGTCCCGATCAATCTCACATTCAGTACTTC	CASSPDQSHIQYF	NA	TRBV27	TRBJ2-4	NA
TGTGCCAGCAGCTCCGCCTCGCCGTATGGCTACACCTTC	CASSSASPYGYTF	NA	TRBV7-6	TRBJ1-2	NA
TGTGCTAGTGGTTCGGGACAGATCTACAATGAGCAGTTCTTC	CASGSGQIYNEQFF	TRBD1	TRBV12-5	TRBJ2-1	few
TGTGCCAGCAGTTACGGTGGGGACACTGAAGCTTTCTTT	CASSYGGDTEAFF	NA	TRBV6-5	TRBJ1-1	few